This is a list of T cell receptor beta chains from one sample in a study of identical twins. TCRdb re-analysed the 5' RACE reads in MiXCR, keeping a single row per CDR3 protein. The data contain under 900,000 distinct CDR3 sequences, 12% of them singletons. The same specimen was also included in a second study, on yellow fever vaccine responses in identical twins.

Sequencing input: PBMCs. All receptors derive from a woman aged 18-29 years in good health. CDR3s include the opening cysteine and the closing phenylalanine or tryptophan. The D gene is left open where the match is weak. Clone size is shown for a subset of rows, as once, few, many or a class of expanded clone.

v_call,d_call,j_call,clone_size,cdr3_nt,cdr3_aa
TRBV7-9,TRBD2,TRBJ2-7,many,TGTGCCAGCAGCTTAGGTCTAGCGGACGAGCAGTACTTC,CASSLGLADEQYF
TRBV2,NA,TRBJ2-1,few,TGTGCCGGCCACGTGTGGGGGCAGTTCTTC,CAGHVWGQFF
TRBV11-2,NA,TRBJ2-5,NA,TGTGCCAGCAGCTTATCGGGTCAGGTCGGAGAGACCCAGTACTTC,CASSLSGQVGETQYF
TRBV12-3/TRBV12-4,TRBD2,TRBJ2-1,NA,TGTGCCAGCAGCTCGACTGCGGGAGGTAGAAATGAGCAGTTCTTC,CASSSTAGGRNEQFF
TRBV12-3/TRBV12-4,NA,TRBJ2-7,few,TGTGCCAGCAGTCCGGGACACCCCGAGGGATACGAGCAGTACTTC,CASSPGHPEGYEQYF
TRBV19,NA,TRBJ2-1,few,TGTGCCAGTAGTATCAGTGGCGCCTACAATGAGCAGTTCTTC,CASSISGAYNEQFF
TRBV20-1,NA,TRBJ2-1,NA,TGCAGTGCTAGCGGTAGCGGCTACAATGAGCAGTTCTTC,CSASGSGYNEQFF
TRBV19,NA,TRBJ1-1,once,TGTGCCAGTAGTCCGCGACAGGCCCCTAGAGAAACCGGAGTAATGAACACTGAAGCTTTCTTT,CASSPRQAPRETGVMNTEAFF
TRBV7-9,NA,TRBJ1-6,few,TGTGCCAGCAGCGAGACAGTGGGAAATTCACCCCTCCACTTT,CASSETVGNSPLHF
TRBV28,NA,TRBJ2-1,NA,TGTGCCAGCAGTTTTGGGGTGTTATACAATGAGCAGTTCTTC,CASSFGVLYNEQFF
TRBV3-1,NA,TRBJ1-4,NA,TGTGCCAGCAGCCAAGGATGGGGGGATGAAAAACTGTTTTTT,CASSQGWGDEKLFF
TRBV27,NA,TRBJ2-1,few,TGTGCCAGCAGTTTTTTTAGGACGGGGCTTTCCAATGAGCAGTTCTTC,CASSFFRTGLSNEQFF
TRBV19,NA,TRBJ2-3,few,TGTGCCAGTAGTACGATCGGAGGGGGCACAGATACGCAGTATTTT,CASSTIGGGTDTQYF
TRBV20-1,NA,TRBJ1-5,few,TGCAGTGCGCGGACAGCCACAAATCAGCCCCAGCATTTT,CSARTATNQPQHF
TRBV2,TRBD2,TRBJ2-3,few,TGTGCCAGCAGTGCACTAGCGGGAGTGGGAGATACGCAGTATTTT,CASSALAGVGDTQYF
TRBV7-9,TRBD1,TRBJ1-4,NA,TGTGCCAGCAGCTCAACGGGACAGGGAGAAAAACTGTTTTTT,CASSSTGQGEKLFF
TRBV7-9,NA,TRBJ1-2,few,TGTGCCAGCAGCTTTTCTGGCTATGGCTACACCTTC,CASSFSGYGYTF
TRBV12-3/TRBV12-4,NA,TRBJ2-1,NA,TGTGCCAGCAGTTTAGAGACTAGGGGTGAGCAGTTCTTC,CASSLETRGEQFF
TRBV5-1,TRBD2,TRBJ2-3,few,TGCGCCAGCAGCTTCAGCGGGGGGCCCTCTAGCACAGATACGCAGTATTTT,CASSFSGGPSSTDTQYF
TRBV6-2/TRBV6-3,TRBD1,TRBJ2-2,NA,TGTGCCAGCAGTCTCGCCAGGACAGGAGCCACCGGGGAGCTGTTTTTT,CASSLARTGATGELFF
TRBV7-3,NA,TRBJ2-2,NA,TGTGCCAGCAGCCCCCCGGGACGGAGTTCGAACACCGGGGAGCTGTTTTTT,CASSPPGRSSNTGELFF
TRBV27,NA,TRBJ1-1,many,TGTGCCAGCAGTCAGAGGAAACAGGGACACACTGAAGCTTTCTTT,CASSQRKQGHTEAFF
TRBV20-1,TRBD2,TRBJ2-1,many,TGCAGTGCTAGGGGAGGAACGGGGGGTGGTGAGCAGTTCTTC,CSARGGTGGGEQFF
TRBV27,TRBD2,TRBJ2-7,few,TGTGCCAGCAGTCCCACCTCTAGGGGCGGGAGCTCCTACGAGCAGTACTTC,CASSPTSRGGSSYEQYF
TRBV3-1,NA,TRBJ2-7,NA,TGTGCCAGCAGCTCGACCAGGGTCTACGAGCAGTACTTC,CASSSTRVYEQYF
TRBV29-1,TRBD1,TRBJ2-1,many,TGCAGCGTTGGTGCAGGGGGCACCCTAAAGGAGCAGTTCTTC,CSVGAGGTLKEQFF
TRBV28,TRBD1,TRBJ2-3,NA,TGTGCCAGCCCCCCCTCCCGGGACAGGGGCACAGATACGCAGTATTTT,CASPPSRDRGTDTQYF
TRBV24-1,NA,TRBJ2-2,NA,TGTGCCACCAGTGTGGGGAGTGGGACCGGGGAGCTGTTTTTT,CATSVGSGTGELFF